This T cell receptor beta chain was identified during a study of blood T cells in healthy people across ages. Germline V CDR1 and CDR2: KGHSH, LQKENI. Trimming stripped 3 bases from V and 6 bases from J, with 11 bases between. This CDR3 spans 13 amino acids. There are a few counts of this clonotype. For the second PCR, which ran for 7 to 11 cycles, a sample-barcoded 5' primer and a J-beta primer mix were used. TCRdb called the 5' RACE reads again in MiXCR, with one record for every CDR3 protein. The sample has about 1.4 million distinct CDR3 sequences, approximately 59% seen once. This clonotype was sampled from a man between 18 and 29 years old in good health. The source material was blood. This rearrangement joins TRBV18 to TRBJ1-1; weak D call: TRBD1 (5 bases). The CDR3 loop is CASSPIGDSEAFF. CDR3 coding DNA: TGTGCCAGCTCACCTATAGGGGATTCTGAAGCTTTCTTT. The whole variable domain, filled in from reference TRBV18 and TRBJ1-1, reads NAGVMQNPRHLVRRRGQEARLRCSPMKGHSHVYWYRQLPEEGLKFMVYLQKENIIDESGMPKERFSAEFPKEGPSILRIQQVVRGDSAAYFCASSPIGDSEAFFGQGTRLTVV.